The source of this TCR beta chain is a study of control samples from healthy donors and cancer patients. Some clones are missing from TCRdb's copy, which holds only in-frame ones; the method was immunoSEQ multiplex PCR. The table includes about 51,000 clones, roughly 90% detected once. The germline V and J ends were trimmed by 1 base and 5 bases, with 6 bases remaining between them. Germline loops: CDR1 GTSNPN, CDR2 SVGIG (reference sequence). This CDR3 has 11 residues. The receptor comes from a man aged 45-60 years with head and neck cancer. The V gene is TRBV30, the J gene TRBJ2-7; D not certain. Sequencing used PBMCs. The CDR3, as DNA: TGTGCCTGGAGTGACGAACACGAGCAGTACTTC. It translates to CAWSDEHEQYF. Full variable domain (missing parts from reference TRBV30 and TRBJ2-7): SQTIHQWPATLVQPVGSPLSLECTVEGTSNPNLYWYRQAAGRGLQLLFYSVGIGQISSEVPQNLSASRPQDRQFILSSKKLLLSDSGFYLCAWSDEHEQYFGPGTRLTVT.